The next 17 T cell receptor beta chains were all read from a single sample in a study of T-cell reconstitution after alpha-beta-depleted transplantation in children. As it was prepared, the TCRbeta library received unique molecular identifiers. MiXCR was run by TCRdb on the PCR reads, yielding one entry per CDR3 protein. The profile shows around 490,000 distinct CDR3 sequences, 9.5% to 12% of them singletons. Specimen: PBMCs, mostly from graft donor cells, collected 180 days after TCRalphabeta/CD19-depleted stem cell transplant. The receptors were gathered from a female patient aged 2 to 10 who had a stem cell transplant for aplastic anemia, so the T cells may come from the graft donor.

V and J are TRBV29-1 and TRBJ2-4; D uncertain. This CDR3 region has 17 residues. Looked up from germline, CDR1 is SQVTM and CDR2 is ANQGSEA. V lost 1 base and J lost 0, with 16 bases in between. The CDR3 DNA is TGCAGCGTTGAAGTGGATGCCTTCCATGTAGCCAAAAACATTCAGTACTTC. Its protein is CSVEVDAFHVAKNIQYF.

This clonotype occurred a few times. The V gene is TRBV4-2, the J gene TRBJ2-1; TRBD2 matches at 8 bases. Per germline, CDR1 LGHNA and CDR2 YNFKEQ. This CDR3 is built from 17 residues. V trimming: 1 base; J trimming: 7 bases; junction bases outside the gene matches: 12. In DNA, the CDR3 is TGTGCCAGCAGCCAAGTTTGTTGCAGACTAGCGATGAATGAGCAGTTCTTC. Its protein is CASSQVCCRLAMNEQFF.

The genes are TRBV7-2 and TRBJ2-2, with 9 bases matching TRBD2. Germline V lookup: CDR1 SGHTA, CDR2 FQGNSA. V gave up 4 bases and J gave up 2 bases; unmatched junction bases: 8. The CDR3 has 17 amino acids. The DNA for the CDR3 is TGTGCCAGCAGCTCCGGGGCTAGCGGGGCTAACACCGGGGAGCTGTTTTTT. Protein product: CASSSGASGANTGELFF.

This CDR3 is CASSPRGGQLMGNTEAFF. DNA of the CDR3: TGTGCCAGCAGCCCGAGAGGTGGACAGTTAATGGGTAACACTGAAGCTTTCTTT. The chain employs TRBV3-1 and TRBJ1-1; D may be TRBD1 (6 bases). The germline gives CDR1 LGHDT, CDR2 YNNKEL (reference sequence). The V end was cut by 4 bases, the J end by 2 bases, with 23 bases between. CDR3 length: 18 residues.

This clonotype was observed a few times. The rearrangement links TRBV6-1 to TRBJ2-1; TRBD2 matches at 12 bases. Losses at the gene ends were 8 bases for V and 7 bases for J; bases not matched to a gene: 12. The CDR3 has 16 residues. Germline V lookup: CDR1 MNHNS, CDR2 SASEGT. CDR3 amino acids: CASSTVTSGRGNEQFF. In nucleotides, the CDR3 is TGTGCCAGCTCCACCGTGACTAGCGGGAGAGGGAATGAGCAGTTCTTC.

This clonotype was seen more than once but under ten times. The V call is TRBV24-1, the J call TRBJ2-1; 9 bases are a match to TRBD1. The CDR3 runs to 12 residues. Per germline, CDR1 KGHDR and CDR2 SFDVKD. Germline trimming cut 11 bases from V and 7 bases from J; bases unmatched to any gene: 5. CDR3 protein: CAIGQGMNEQFF. The CDR3 DNA reads as TGTGCCATCGGACAGGGGATGAATGAGCAGTTCTTC.

This clonotype was counted at least ten times. The chain carries TRBV10-3 and TRBJ1-1; D is unclear. This CDR3 is 14 amino acids long. From germline, CDR1 is ENHRY and CDR2 SYGVKD. With 0 bases removed from V and 1 base from J, the gap between germline ends came to 6 bases. In nucleotides, the CDR3 is TGTGCCATCAGTGAGTCCCCCGGGAACACTGAAGCTTTCTTT. Translating gives CAISESPGNTEAFF.

The table lists this clonotype with many counts. V and J are TRBV4-3 and TRBJ2-1, with D possibly TRBD2 on 5 matching bases. V gave up 0 bases and J gave up 4 bases, with 16 bases separating them. CDR1 is LGHNA, CDR2 YSLEER, per germline. The CDR3 covers 17 residues. CDR3 nucleotides: TGCGCCAGCAGCCAAGATGAGTCCTTTGGCGGGTACAATGAGCAGTTCTTC. Encoded protein: CASSQDESFGGYNEQFF.

The gene calls are TRBV14 and TRBJ1-2; D remains unclear. The CDR3 loop spans 13 amino acids. Per the germline V gene, CDR1 is SGHDN and CDR2 is FVKESK. V lost 0 bases to trimming and J lost 8 bases, with 10 bases between them. CDR3 in amino acids: CASSQDPRKGYTF. Written as DNA, the CDR3 is TGTGCCAGCAGCCAAGACCCCAGGAAGGGCTACACCTTC.

The rearrangement links TRBV27 to TRBJ1-2; D ambiguous. This CDR3 is built from 13 residues. Germline V lookup: CDR1 MNHEY, CDR2 SMNVEV (reference sequence). Deletions cut 3 bases from V and 7 bases from J, with 12 bases between. In DNA, the CDR3 is TGTGCCAGCAGTTTCGTCCGAGAGAGTGGCTACACCTTC. It encodes CASSFVRESGYTF.

This clonotype came up a few times. The chain uses TRBV29-1 and TRBJ2-5; 10 bases match TRBD2. This CDR3 is 14 amino acids long. Germline trimming cut 7 bases from V and 6 bases from J; bases unmatched to any gene: 11. Germline CDR1 and CDR2: SQVTM and ANQGSEA. In nucleotides, the CDR3 is TGCAGCGGGGGGTCCGCTAGCGGGAGAAAGACCCAGTACTTC. Translating it yields CSGGSASGRKTQYF.

CDR3 bases: TGCGCCACCCGAGGAGGCGGGAACGTTGTCGGGGAGCTGTTTTTT. It is translated as CATRGGGNVVGELFF. The J gene is TRBJ2-2, the V gene TRBV5-1, with D possibly being TRBD2 (6 bases). Germline V gives CDR1 SGHRS, CDR2 YFSETQ. This CDR3 has 15 residues. Trimming pared 9 bases from V and 7 bases from J, leaving 22 bases between.

The J gene is TRBJ2-7, the V gene TRBV7-2, with 7 bases that match TRBD2. Germline V gives CDR1 SGHTA, CDR2 FQGNSA. Trimming at V came to 5 bases and at J to 4 bases, leaving 8 bases not matched to a gene. CDR3 size: 14 residues. This chain's CDR3 is CASSQWEGRYEQYF. In DNA, the CDR3 is TGTGCCAGCAGCCAATGGGAGGGCCGATACGAGCAGTACTTC.

This clonotype was seen a few times. The gene calls are TRBV6-5 and TRBJ1-2, with TRBD1 matching over 11 bases. Trimming cost V 4 bases and J 2 bases; bases outside gene matches: 6. Germline V gives CDR1 MNHEY, CDR2 SVGAGI. The length of the CDR3 is 16 residues. CDR3 nucleotides: TGTGCCAGCAGTTCCCGGACAGGGGGCACGAACTATGGCTACACCTTC. Protein sequence: CASSSRTGGTNYGYTF.

This clonotype has just a few counts. The chain links TRBV20-1 to TRBJ2-1, with D perhaps assigned TRBD1 or TRBD2 (5 bases each). Germline-derived CDR1 and CDR2 are DFQATT and SNEGSKA (reference sequence). The CDR3 sequence is 13 residues long. V shed 3 bases and J shed 5 bases, with 11 bases lying between them. CDR3 nucleotide sequence: TGCAGTGCTAGTGGGGGATCGGACAATGAGCAGTTCTTC. It specifies CSASGGSDNEQFF.

This clonotype has a handful of counts. The chain joins TRBV15 to TRBJ2-7; D is perhaps TRBD1 or TRBD2 (5 bases each). Per the germline V gene, CDR1 is LNHNV and CDR2 is YYDKDF (reference sequence). Trimming pared 0 bases from V and 5 bases from J, leaving 11 bases between. The CDR3 contains 14 residues. CDR3 bases: TGTGCCACCAGCAGAGATGGGGGATCCAACGAGCAGTACGTC. Its translation: CATSRDGGSNEQYV.

This clonotype was detected many times. The CDR3 DNA is TGTGCCAGCAGGTCCGAGATGGGGCTTGTAAACTCTGGGGCCAACGTCCTGACTTTC. Translation gives CASRSEMGLVNSGANVLTF. The genes are TRBV12-3 or TRBV12-4 and TRBJ2-6, with D possibly matching TRBD1 (5 bases). The CDR3 length is 19 residues. V was pared by 6 bases and J by 0 bases, with 21 bases between.